Listed here are 19 T cell receptor beta chains from one sample, sequenced in a study of blood T cell repertoires in COVID-19. Sequencing used immunoSEQ multiplex PCR; TCRdb keeps in-frame clones, though not all of them. This table holds approximately 200,000 clones, around 80% found once. The sequencing sample was made of peripheral blood. These receptors all stem from a woman of 80 years or more with COVID-19, enrolled during active disease.

DNA for the CDR3: TGTGCCAGCAACGATAATCGACAGGGGACTGAAGCTTTCTTT. This encodes CASNDNRQGTEAFF. V usage is TRBV2 and J usage is TRBJ1-1; 8 bases map to TRBD1. This CDR3 comprises 14 residues. CDR1 and CDR2 (germline): SNHLY, FYNNEI. The V and J ends lost 7 bases and 5 bases, in that order; junction bases with no gene match: 9.

The V gene is TRBV5-1, the J gene TRBJ2-5, with 7 bases aligning to TRBD2. J was trimmed by 8 bases and V by 8 bases; bases with no gene match: 9. The V gene's germline CDR1 is SGHRS and CDR2 YFSETQ. CDR3 length: 12 amino acids. CDR3 DNA: TGCGCCAGTCGGGGGGATTTGGGTACCCAGTACTTC. As protein: CASRGDLGTQYF.

On this clone: Distinct nucleotide sequences in the sample also encode this CDR3. The chain links TRBV28 to TRBJ1-4; no clear D. The CDR3 contains 13 residues. Germline V gene lookup returns CDR1 MDHEN and CDR2 SYDVKM. Trimming took 2 bases from V and 8 from J, leaving 9 bases between them. CDR3 sequence: CASSLRLEEKLFF. Written as DNA, the CDR3 is TGTGCCAGCAGTTTAAGACTTGAAGAAAAACTGTTTTTT.

The chain joins TRBV20-1 to TRBJ1-1; D is perhaps TRBD1 (6 bases). This CDR3 region has 11 residues. Germline-derived CDR1 and CDR2 are DFQATT and SNEGSKA (reference sequence). V was pared by 7 bases and J by 3 bases, with 9 bases between. The CDR3 reads CSGHRDTEAFF. CDR3 in DNA: TGCAGTGGTCACAGGGACACTGAAGCTTTCTTT.

The DNA of the CDR3 is TGTGCCAGCAGCTCCAGACAGGGGGGGCGAGAGACCCAGTACTTC. It specifies CASSSRQGGRETQYF. The chain links TRBV11-3 to TRBJ2-5; 9 bases line up with TRBD1. V shed 4 bases, J shed 4 bases, and the junction held 7 bases outside the gene matches. Germline-derived CDR1 and CDR2 are SGHNT and YENEEA. The CDR3 loop spans 15 amino acids. Complete variable domain (other parts from reference TRBV11-3 and TRBJ2-5): EAGVVQSPRYKIIEKKQPVAFWCNPISGHNTLYWYLQNLGQGPELLIRYENEEAVDDSQLPKDRFSAERLKGVDSTLKIQPAELGDSAVYLCASSSRQGGRETQYFGPGTRLLVL.

V usage is TRBV6-4 and J usage is TRBJ2-7, with D tentatively TRBD1 (5 bases). Germline assignment: CDR1 MRHNA and CDR2 SNTAGT. The V end lost 3 bases, the J end lost 8 bases, and 11 bases lay between the germline ends. The CDR3 consists of 12 residues. CDR3 nucleotides: TGTGCCAGCAGTGATCCCGCAGGGAAGCAGTACTTC. Amino acids: CASSDPAGKQYF.

The genes are TRBV15 and TRBJ2-5; D call uncertain. V was shortened by 1 base and J by 2 bases, with 5 bases between the two germline ends. The CDR3 runs to 13 residues. The germline V gene encodes CDR1 LNHNV and CDR2 YYDKDF (reference sequence). The CDR3 protein is CATSRGLQETQYF. CDR3 nucleotide sequence: TGTGCCACCAGCAGAGGCCTACAAGAGACCCAGTACTTC.

This chain connects TRBV11-2 to TRBJ2-3; 11 nucleotides line up with TRBD2. J lost 13 bases, V lost 4 bases, and 10 bases had no gene match. Germline V gene data show CDR1 as SGHAT and CDR2 as FQNNGV. CDR3 length equals 14 residues. DNA for the CDR3: TGTGCCAGCAGCTCGGGACTAGCGGTCCCATGGAAGTATTTT. This encodes CASSSGLAVPWKYF.

This rearrangement joins TRBV6-5 to TRBJ1-1, with TRBD1 as a possible D gene (5 bases). CDR3 length: 15 amino acids. CDR1 and CDR2 from the germline V gene are MNHEY and SVGAGI. V was trimmed by 0 bases and J by 4 bases, leaving 12 bases between them. The CDR3 reads CASSYSVRGGTEAFF. As DNA, the CDR3 is TGTGCCAGCAGTTACTCCGTACGGGGGGGCACTGAAGCTTTCTTT.

This rearrangement joins TRBV12-5 to TRBJ2-7, with TRBD1 identical over 9 bases. The CDR3 runs 15 residues. Germline V gives CDR1 LGHNT, CDR2 FRNRAP. Unmatched junction bases numbered 9, after V lost 3 bases and J lost 6 bases. The CDR3 region has the DNA TGTGCTAGTGGTTTTCACCGGGACAGGGTGACCGAGCAGTACTTC. This translates into CASGFHRDRVTEQYF.

This clone was seen once. CDR3 region: CASSQVGNQPQHF. The DNA of the CDR3 is TGTGCCAGCAGCCAAGTAGGCAATCAGCCCCAGCATTTT. The genes are TRBV4-2 and TRBJ1-5; no firm D call. V lost 1 base to trimming and J lost 2 bases, with 3 bases between them. Germline CDR1 LGHNA, CDR2 YNFKEQ. The CDR3 runs to 13 residues.

This clone showed up just a few times. The chain has TRBV19 and TRBJ1-2; D is possibly TRBD1 (6 bases). The V end was cut by 8 bases, the J end by 7 bases, with 11 bases between. Germline CDR1 LNHDA, CDR2 SQIVND (reference sequence). This CDR3 spans 11 amino acids. CDR3 sequence: CASEQGSGYTF. DNA for the CDR3: TGTGCCAGTGAACAGGGCTCTGGCTACACCTTC.

The chain links TRBV28 to TRBJ2-7; the D is unclear. Deletions cut 3 bases from V and 0 bases from J, with 9 bases between. The CDR3 runs 14 residues. Per the germline V gene, CDR1 is MDHEN and CDR2 is SYDVKM. CDR3 amino acids: CASSFPPNSYEQYF. Written as DNA, the CDR3 is TGTGCCAGCAGTTTCCCCCCAAACTCCTACGAGCAGTACTTC.

The genes are TRBV5-1 and TRBJ2-3; D perhaps matches TRBD2 (7 bases). The CDR3 is made up of 16 amino acids. V was cut by 2 bases and J by 0 bases, with 13 bases left in between. Per the germline V gene, CDR1 is SGHRS and CDR2 is YFSETQ. CDR3 sequence (DNA): TGCGCCAGCAGCTTTGGGGGGGACACTAGCACAGATACGCAGTATTTT. This sequence encodes CASSFGGDTSTDTQYF.

The chain recombines TRBV7-3 with TRBJ2-2, with 8 positions matching TRBD1. Per germline, CDR1 SGHTA and CDR2 FQGTGA. Unmatched junction bases numbered 1, after V lost 6 bases and J lost 1 base. The CDR3 sequence is 14 residues long. The CDR3 region has the DNA TGTGCCAGCAGTGGGACAGGGAACACCGGGGAGCTGTTTTTT. Amino acids: CASSGTGNTGELFF.

This clone appeared many times. The chain recombines TRBV12-3 or TRBV12-4 with TRBJ1-1; D unresolved. CDR3 length: 11 amino acids. The V end lost 2 bases, the J end lost 5 bases, and 3 bases lay between the germline ends. For the CDR3, the DNA is TGTGCCAGCAGTTTAACTACTGAAGCTTTCTTT. Translated, it gives CASSLTTEAFF.

CDR3 residues: CASSFRGPAAATEKLFF. The CDR3 DNA follows: TGTGCCAGCAGCTTCAGGGGGCCGGCAGCTGCTACTGAAAAACTGTTTTTT. The V call is TRBV11-3, the J call TRBJ1-4, with 8 bases aligning to TRBD1. This CDR3 has 17 amino acids. V lost 3 bases to trimming and J lost 7 bases; unmatched junction nucleotides: 13. CDR1 is SGHNT and CDR2 is YENEEA in the germline V gene. Complete variable domain (other parts from reference TRBV11-3 and TRBJ1-4): EAGVVQSPRYKIIEKKQPVAFWCNPISGHNTLYWYLQNLGQGPELLIRYENEEAVDDSQLPKDRFSAERLKGVDSTLKIQPAELGDSAVYLCASSFRGPAAATEKLFFGSGTQLSVL.

The rearrangement links TRBV2 to TRBJ2-5, with 12 nucleotides matching TRBD2. V lost 6 bases to trimming and J lost 2 bases; unmatched junction nucleotides: 4. This CDR3 has 15 residues. Germline CDR1 is SNHLY and CDR2 is FYNNEI. The CDR3 DNA is TGTGCCAGCAGCTGGGGACTAGCGGGTCAAGAGACCCAGTACTTC. This gives the protein CASSWGLAGQETQYF. Filled out from reference TRBV2 and TRBJ2-5, the complete variable domain reads EPEVTQTPSHQVTQMGQEVILRCVPISNHLYFYWYRQILGQKVEFLVSFYNNEISEKSEIFDDQFSVERPDGSNFTLKIRSTKLEDSAMYFCASSWGLAGQETQYFGPGTRLLVL.

The CDR3 protein is CASSLQGGNTEAFF. As DNA, the CDR3 is TGTGCCAGCAGCCTACAGGGGGGGAACACTGAAGCTTTCTTT. V usage is TRBV11-2 and J usage is TRBJ1-1, with 8 bases matching TRBD1. Germline V CDR1 and CDR2: SGHAT, FQNNGV. This CDR3 has 14 amino acids. The V segment lost 5 bases and the J segment 1 base; nucleotides outside the gene matches: 3. Full variable domain (missing parts from reference TRBV11-2 and TRBJ1-1): EAGVAQSPRYKIIEKRQSVAFWCNPISGHATLYWYQQILGQGPKLLIQFQNNGVVDDSQLPKDRFSAERLKGVDSTLKIQPAKLEDSAVYLCASSLQGGNTEAFFGQGTRLTVV.